Sequencing of this T cell receptor beta chain was carried out in a study of T cell responses to AZD1222 COVID-19 vaccine. At the level of the study: Second-dose intervals of approximately 4 or approximately 12 weeks were pooled.

The repertoire was sequenced with immunoSEQ multiplex PCR; TCRdb's copy has only in-frame clones and lacks some. Of about 100,000 clones listed, around nine tenths are singletons. The specimen comprised peripheral blood, sampled on day 0 of AZD1222 vaccination. This TCR was recovered from an adult in good health.

The CDR3: CSVSVGGGNTEAFF. CDR3 DNA sequence: TGCAGCGTTTCTGTAGGTGGTGGGAACACTGAAGCTTTCTTT. This chain links TRBV29-1 with TRBJ1-1; D unclear. This CDR3 has 14 residues. With 5 bases removed from V and 1 base from J, the gap between germline ends came to 14 bases. Germline CDR1 reads SQVTM; CDR2 reads ANQGSEA.